The clone carrying this TCR beta chain appeared many times. The record originates from a study of CD8+ T cells in alopecia areata. Overall study context: Tofacitinib therapy lasting 6 to 18 months was followed by 6 months off drug.

Following RNA extraction, reverse transcription yielded cDNA that acted as the sequencing template. Assay used: immunoSEQ multiplex PCR; TCRdb lists only in-frame clones, some missing. The sample has around 150,000 clones, less than 70% seen once. The CDR3 extends over 17 amino acids. V shed 1 base, J shed 2 bases, and the junction held 9 bases outside the gene matches. Germline V lookup: CDR1 SGHDN, CDR2 FVKESK. Indicated treatment: oral pan-JAK inhibitor, 5-10 mg twice daily. Samples from alopecia areata patients were lesional scalp punch biopsies and peripheral blood. The sample here was CD4+ T cells sorted from blood, taken at week 24, from a patient treated with tofacitinib. The chain uses TRBV14 and TRBJ2-7, with 9 positions matching TRBD1. The source of this sequence is a human donor with alopecia areata. CDR3 nucleotide sequence: TGTGCCAGCAGCCAAGCCCATGACAGGGGGTTTACCTACGAGCAGTACTTC. Protein: CASSQAHDRGFTYEQYF. Looking up the rest from reference TRBV14 and TRBJ2-7 gives the full variable domain: EAGVTQFPSHSVIEKGQTVTLRCDPISGHDNLYWYRRVMGKEIKFLLHFVKESKQDESGMPNNRFLAERTGGTYSTLKVQPAELEDSGVYFCASSQAHDRGFTYEQYFGPGTRLTVT.